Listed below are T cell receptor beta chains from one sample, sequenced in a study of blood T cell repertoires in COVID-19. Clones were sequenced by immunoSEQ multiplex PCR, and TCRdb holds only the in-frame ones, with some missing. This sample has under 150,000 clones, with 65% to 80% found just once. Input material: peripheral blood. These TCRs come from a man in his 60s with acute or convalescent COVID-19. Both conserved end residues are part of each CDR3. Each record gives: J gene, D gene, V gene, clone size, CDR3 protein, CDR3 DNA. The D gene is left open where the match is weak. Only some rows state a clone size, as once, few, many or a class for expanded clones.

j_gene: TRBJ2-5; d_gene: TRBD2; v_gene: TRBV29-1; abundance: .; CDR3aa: CSVGLAVGGAQYF; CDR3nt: TGCAGCGTTGGACTAGCGGTCGGGGGGGCCCAGTACTTC
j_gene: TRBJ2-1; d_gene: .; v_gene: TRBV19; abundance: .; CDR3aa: CASKLGSSASYNEQFF; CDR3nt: TGTGCCAGTAAGTTGGGGAGCTCCGCCTCCTACAATGAGCAGTTCTTC
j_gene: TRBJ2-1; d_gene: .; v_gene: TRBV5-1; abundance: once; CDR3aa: CASSLLLENNEQFF; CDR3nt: TGCGCCAGCAGCTTGTTACTAGAGAATAATGAGCAGTTCTTC
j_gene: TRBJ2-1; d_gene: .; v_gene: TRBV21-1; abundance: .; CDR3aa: CASPKGSRGGYSYNEQFF; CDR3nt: TGTGCCAGCCCGAAAGGAAGCCGAGGGGGCTATAGCTACAATGAGCAGTTCTTC
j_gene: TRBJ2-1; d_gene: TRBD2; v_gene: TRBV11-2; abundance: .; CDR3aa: CASSLVGTSGSPGPNEQFF; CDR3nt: TGTGCCAGCAGCTTAGTAGGGACTAGCGGGAGCCCCGGGCCCAATGAGCAGTTCTTC
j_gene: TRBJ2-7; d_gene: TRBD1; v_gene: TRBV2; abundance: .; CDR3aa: CASRGSTGYTYEQYF; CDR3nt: TGTGCCAGCAGGGGATCGACAGGGTACACCTACGAGCAGTACTTC
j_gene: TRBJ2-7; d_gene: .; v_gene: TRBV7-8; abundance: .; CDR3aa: CASSLNSYEQYF; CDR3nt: TGTGCCAGCAGCTTAAACAGCTACGAGCAGTACTTC
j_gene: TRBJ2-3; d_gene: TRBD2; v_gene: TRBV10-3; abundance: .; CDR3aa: CAISASGRSTQYF; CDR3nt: TGTGCCATCAGTGCGAGCGGGAGGAGTACGCAGTATTTT
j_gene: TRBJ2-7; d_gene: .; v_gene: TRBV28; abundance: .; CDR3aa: CASSPTSQGFYEQYF; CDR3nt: TGTGCCAGCAGTCCCACCTCCCAGGGATTCTACGAGCAGTACTTC
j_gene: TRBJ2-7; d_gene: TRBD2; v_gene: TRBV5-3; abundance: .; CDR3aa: CARSSRVIGGRADYEQYF; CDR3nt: TGTGCCAGAAGCTCCCGGGTAATCGGCGGGAGGGCCGACTACGAGCAGTACTTC
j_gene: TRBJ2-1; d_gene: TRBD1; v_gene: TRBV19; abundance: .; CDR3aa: CASSWSGGRNEQFF; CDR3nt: TGTGCCAGTAGTTGGTCAGGGGGCAGGAATGAGCAGTTCTTC
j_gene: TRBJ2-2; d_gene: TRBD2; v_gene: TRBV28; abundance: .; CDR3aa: CASSLPRSRLAVNTGELFF; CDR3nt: TGTGCCAGCAGCCTTCCGCGTAGTCGACTAGCGGTCAACACCGGGGAGCTGTTTTTT
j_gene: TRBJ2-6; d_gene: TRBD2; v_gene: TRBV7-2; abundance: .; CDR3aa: CASSLAGGWGTISSGANVLTF; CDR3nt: TGTGCCAGCAGCCTAGCGGGAGGATGGGGAACGATCAGCTCTGGGGCCAACGTCCTGACTTTC
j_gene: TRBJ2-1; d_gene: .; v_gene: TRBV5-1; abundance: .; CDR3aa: CASSLGWEWDYNEQFF; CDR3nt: TGCGCCAGCAGCTTGGGATGGGAGTGGGACTACAATGAGCAGTTCTTC
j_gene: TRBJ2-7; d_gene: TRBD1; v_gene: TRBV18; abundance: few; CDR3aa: CASSPPFSDRSSYEQYF; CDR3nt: TGTGCCAGCTCACCACCTTTCTCGGACAGGAGCTCCTACGAGCAGTACTTC
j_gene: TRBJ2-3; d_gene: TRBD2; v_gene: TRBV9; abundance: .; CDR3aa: CASSVGLDYRTDTQYF; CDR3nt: TGTGCCAGCAGCGTCGGACTAGATTATCGCACAGATACGCAGTATTTT
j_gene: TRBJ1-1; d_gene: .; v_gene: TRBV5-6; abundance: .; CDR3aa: CASRKTGLNTEAFF; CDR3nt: TGTGCCAGCAGAAAAACAGGGCTGAACACTGAAGCTTTCTTT
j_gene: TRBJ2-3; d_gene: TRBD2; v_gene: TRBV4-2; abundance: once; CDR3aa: CASSQRTSGPPSTDTQYF; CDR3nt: TGTGCCAGCAGCCAAAGGACTAGCGGGCCTCCTAGCACAGATACGCAGTATTTT
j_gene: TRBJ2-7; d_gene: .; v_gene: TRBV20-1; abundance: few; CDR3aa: CSVLGNEQYF; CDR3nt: TGCAGTGTCCTAGGAAACGAGCAGTACTTC
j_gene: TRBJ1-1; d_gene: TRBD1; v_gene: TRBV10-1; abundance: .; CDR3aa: CASSDRSGGNTEAFF; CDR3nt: TGCGCCAGCAGTGATCGATCAGGGGGCAATACTGAAGCTTTCTTT